This T cell receptor (beta chain) was captured by sequencing in a study of shared clonotypes between healthy human individuals (dated by TCRdb to between 2020 and 2021). Background for the entire study: A couple of women and a few men aged 18 to 49 years were included in the cohort. For each donor, CD4 naive and CD4 memory were each given three plates, CD8 naive was given two plates, and CD8 memory was given one plate. To increase sequencing depth and limit assay-specific biases, TCR repertoire library preparation and sequencing were carried out by different laboratories using diverse techniques. To estimate repertoire size and how much clonotype sharing occurs between individuals, the study deeply sequenced the blood TCR repertoires of 5 or 6 healthy adults. Between about 0.9 and 10 billion PBMCs per donor were obtained by leukapheresis. The research as a whole found: Sampling was restricted to blood, and TCR repertoires in tissues likely differ from the TCR repertoires found in blood. Larger estimated clonotype richness was generally found for naive subsets than for memory subsets. Based on pairwise subsampling, the degree of clonotype sharing among donors was expected to be affected by sequencing depth. Because the study included only a small number of donors, the genetic and exposure-history diversity represented was limited. Compared with non-shared clonotypes, the clonotypes found in all four sorted-subset donors had higher generation probabilities. Rarefaction of sorted-subset datasets indicated incomplete sequencing despite the large sequencing depth. Across a handful of donors, approximately 5% of naive CD4, 3.5% of naive CD8, 2.3% of memory CD4, and roughly 0.41% of memory CD8 clonotypes were shared.

From the germline V gene, CDR1 is SNHLY and CDR2 is FYNNEI. CDR3 length: 11 amino acids, cysteine to phenylalanine. This entry keeps only the CDR3 DNA: 33 bases, framed from base 1. Trimming at the junction amounts to 7 bases on V and 4 bases on J, and the germline ends lie 7 bases apart. Healthy HIV-negative adults with no recently reported acute infections or vaccinations were included as donors. Only Caucasian adults living in Nashville, Tennessee, USA were represented among the donors. CD4+ T cells were enriched by magnetic negative selection; naive cells were then positively selected on CD45RA, and the negative fraction formed the memory subset. Blood was obtained by leukapheresis, after which PBMCs were separated by Ficoll-Histopaque density gradient centrifugation and cryopreserved in liquid nitrogen vapor phase. Purity and quantity of every magnetically sorted T cell population were checked by analytical flow cytometry. Each sorted fraction had its genomic DNA isolated and then quantified by UV absorbance on a Nanodrop 2000c.

This clone was picked up one time. Its cognate antigen has yet to be identified. Base qualities were left out, and no much larger clone turns up one base away. Using the deep immunoSEQ assay, TCR CDR3 regions were amplified from genomic DNA by multiplex PCR. For each cell subset, the extracted genomic DNA was distributed evenly across all wells of several immunoSEQ 96-well plates, and each plate served as one replicate. For sorted subsets, about 200 ng genomic DNA, equal to some 28,000 T cell genomes, was loaded into each replicate PCR. Purified libraries were measured with a Qubit 3.0 fluorometer, size-checked on a Bioanalyzer 2100, and measured again with the KAPA Library Quantification kit. Every immunoSEQ 96-well plate was sequenced on a separate single-read 150-cycle Illumina NextSeq 550 flow cell. As for how the authors treated the data: The immunoSEQ output contained only junctional sequences without quality scores, so filtering could not match that applied to full-length reads. To assign V/J genes and CDR3, sequences were annotated against IMGT germline references using PyIR, a Python wrapper for IgBLAST v1.9. Reads with weak V/J assignments (E-value above 1e-6), missing CDR3, stop codons, out-of-frame junctions, or ambiguous translated residues were removed. V3J clonotypes were defined as sequences sharing an identical inferred V gene, J gene, and CDR3 amino acid sequence. Percentage overlap between repertoires was calculated by dividing the number of shared unique clonotypes by the size of the smaller repertoire. Repertoire richness was assessed with RTK rarefaction, the Chao1 estimator, and Recon v2.1 estimates of unobserved clonotypes. OLGA was used to compute generation probabilities for all TCRbeta clonotypes that the gDNA method yielded from four donors. TCRdb limited this immuneACCESS table to in-frame rearrangements with V and J called. A share of clones is missing; checked studies link under half to unresolved V genes, and the rest is unexplained. V and J calls and clone size come straight from that table; D and trimming were deduced from the DNA. The sample table holds a few million clones, of which approximately 90% were seen once. The top ten clonotypes cover roughly 0.34% of the sample.

Recombination connected TRBV2 to TRBJ1-2; TRBD1 might be the D gene, on 6 matching bases. Sequencing input: naive CD4+ T cells from PBMCs. The cell subset or site label on this specimen signifies: CD45RA+ positively selected. The receptor was derived from a man in his late teens or twenties in good health. Some clones in this sample may be carry-over from other donors' samples. The CDR3 region: CASKQGYGYTF. The base sequence is TGTGCCAGCAAACAGGGCTATGGCTACACCTTC.